This TCR beta chain was recorded in a study of blood T cells in healthy people across ages. The CDR3 contains 15 residues. The V gene end was trimmed by 2 bases and the J gene end by 6 bases; junction bases not matched to a gene: 6. CDR1 and CDR2 (germline): SQVTM, ANQGSEA. This clonotype showed up just a few times. Through a sample-barcoded 5' primer and a J-beta primer mix, a second PCR was run for about 6 to 11 cycles. TCRdb redid the calling of the 5' RACE reads with MiXCR, one entry per CDR3 protein. The data hold 700,000 or so distinct CDR3 sequences, with roughly 43% observed a single time. The sequenced sample was blood. This sequence originates from a man older than 75 in good health. The chain is built from TRBV29-1 and TRBJ2-2; TRBD2 matches at 10 bases. The chain's CDR3 is CSVERSSGGAGELFF. As DNA, the CDR3 is TGCAGCGTTGAAAGGTCCAGCGGGGGGGCCGGGGAGCTGTTTTTT.